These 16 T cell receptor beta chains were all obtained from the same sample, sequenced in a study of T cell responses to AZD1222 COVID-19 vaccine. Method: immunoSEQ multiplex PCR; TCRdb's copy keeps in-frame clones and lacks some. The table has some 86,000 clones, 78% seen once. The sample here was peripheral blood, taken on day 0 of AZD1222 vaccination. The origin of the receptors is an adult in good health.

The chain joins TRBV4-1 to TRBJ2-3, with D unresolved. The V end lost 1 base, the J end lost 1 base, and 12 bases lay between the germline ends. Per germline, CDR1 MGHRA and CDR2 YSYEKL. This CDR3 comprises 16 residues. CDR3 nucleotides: TGCGCCAGCAGCCAAGTGGAGCCCCGGGGCACAGATACGCAGTATTTT. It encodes CASSQVEPRGTDTQYF.

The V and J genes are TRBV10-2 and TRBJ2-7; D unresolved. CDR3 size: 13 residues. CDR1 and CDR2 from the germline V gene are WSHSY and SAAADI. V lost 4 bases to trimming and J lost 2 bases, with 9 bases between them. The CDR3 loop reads CASSGSLAYEQYF. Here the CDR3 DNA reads TGCGCCAGCAGTGGTTCGCTAGCCTACGAGCAGTACTTC.

The CDR3 DNA is TGTGCCAGCAGCTCCGGACGCGGACTTTCCTACGAGCAGTACTTC. It is translated as CASSSGRGLSYEQYF. J is TRBJ2-7 and V is TRBV7-2; D possibly corresponds to TRBD2 (5 bases). Trimming cost V 4 bases and J 1 base, with 14 bases left between them. CDR3 length: 15 amino acids. Per germline, CDR1 SGHTA and CDR2 FQGNSA. The variable domain in full, with the rest retrieved from reference TRBV7-2 and TRBJ2-7, is GAGVSQSPSNKVTEKGKDVELRCDPISGHTALYWYRQSLGQGLEFLIYFQGNSAPDKSGLPSDRFSAERTGGSVSTLTIQRTQQEDSAVYLCASSSGRGLSYEQYFGPGTRLTVT.

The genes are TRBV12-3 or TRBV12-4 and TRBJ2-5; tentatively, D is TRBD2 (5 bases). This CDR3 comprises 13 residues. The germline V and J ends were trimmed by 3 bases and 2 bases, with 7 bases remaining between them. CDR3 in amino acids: CASSLSGQETQYF. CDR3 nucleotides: TGTGCCAGCAGTTTGAGCGGACAAGAGACCCAGTACTTC.

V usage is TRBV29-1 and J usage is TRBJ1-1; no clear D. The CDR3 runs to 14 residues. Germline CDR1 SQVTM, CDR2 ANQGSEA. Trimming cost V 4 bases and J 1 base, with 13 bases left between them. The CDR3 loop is CSVAHPGRNTEAFF. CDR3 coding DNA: TGCAGCGTTGCCCACCCCGGTCGGAACACTGAAGCTTTCTTT.

The CDR3 nucleotides are TGCGCCAGCAGTGAGGGGTCCGAGCAGTACTTC. Protein sequence: CASSEGSEQYF. The chain employs TRBV10-1 and TRBJ2-7; D call uncertain. This CDR3 comprises 11 residues. The germline V gene encodes CDR1 WNHNN and CDR2 SYGVQD (reference sequence). The V end was cut by 2 bases, the J end by 6 bases, with 5 bases between.

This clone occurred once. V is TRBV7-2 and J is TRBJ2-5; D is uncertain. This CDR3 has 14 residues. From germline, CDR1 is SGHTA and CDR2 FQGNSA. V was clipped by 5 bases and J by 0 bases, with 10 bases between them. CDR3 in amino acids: CASSPGRNQETQYF. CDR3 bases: TGTGCCAGCAGCCCCGGACGGAACCAAGAGACCCAGTACTTC.

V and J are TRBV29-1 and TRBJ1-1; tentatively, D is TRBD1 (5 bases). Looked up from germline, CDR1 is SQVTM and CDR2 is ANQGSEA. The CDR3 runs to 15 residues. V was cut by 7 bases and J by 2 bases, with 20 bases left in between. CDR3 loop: CSARYWGATNTEAFF. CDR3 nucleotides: TGCAGCGCGCGGTATTGGGGCGCTACTAACACTGAAGCTTTCTTT.

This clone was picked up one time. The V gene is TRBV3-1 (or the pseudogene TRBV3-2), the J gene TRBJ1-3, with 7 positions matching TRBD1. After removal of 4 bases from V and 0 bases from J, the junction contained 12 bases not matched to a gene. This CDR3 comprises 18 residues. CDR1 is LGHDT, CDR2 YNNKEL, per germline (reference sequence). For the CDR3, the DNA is TGTGCCAGCAGCCCGCTTACACAGGGGACAAGCTCTGGAAACACCATATATTTT. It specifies CASSPLTQGTSSGNTIYF.

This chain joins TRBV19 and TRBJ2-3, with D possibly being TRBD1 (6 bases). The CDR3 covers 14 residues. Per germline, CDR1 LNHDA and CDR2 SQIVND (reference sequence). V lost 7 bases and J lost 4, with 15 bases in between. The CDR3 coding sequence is TGTGCCAGTACCGAAGTCAGGGGAGCAGATACGCAGTATTTT. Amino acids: CASTEVRGADTQYF.

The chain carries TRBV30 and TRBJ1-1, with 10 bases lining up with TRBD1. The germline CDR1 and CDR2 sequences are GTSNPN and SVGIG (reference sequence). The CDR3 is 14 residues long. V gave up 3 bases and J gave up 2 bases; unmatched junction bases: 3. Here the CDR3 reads CAWSGDRGNTEAFF. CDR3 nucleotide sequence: TGTGCCTGGAGCGGGGACAGGGGCAACACTGAAGCTTTCTTT.

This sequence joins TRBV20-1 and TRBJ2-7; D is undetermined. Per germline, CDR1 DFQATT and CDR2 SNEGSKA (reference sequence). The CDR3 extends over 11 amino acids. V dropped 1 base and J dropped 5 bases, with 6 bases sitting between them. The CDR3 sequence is CSARGGHEQYF. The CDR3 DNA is TGCAGTGCTAGAGGTGGGCACGAGCAGTACTTC.

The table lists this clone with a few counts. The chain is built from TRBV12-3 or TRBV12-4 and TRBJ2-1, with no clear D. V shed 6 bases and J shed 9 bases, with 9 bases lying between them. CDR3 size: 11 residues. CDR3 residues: CASSRRGEQFF. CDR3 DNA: TGTGCCAGCAGCCGACGCGGTGAGCAGTTCTTC.

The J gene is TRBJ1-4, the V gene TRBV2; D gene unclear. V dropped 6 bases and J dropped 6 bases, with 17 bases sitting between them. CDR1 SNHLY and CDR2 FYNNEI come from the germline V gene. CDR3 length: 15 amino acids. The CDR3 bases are TGTGCCAGCAGGGGGAAGAAGGACGGGTATGAAAAACTGTTTTTT. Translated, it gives CASRGKKDGYEKLFF. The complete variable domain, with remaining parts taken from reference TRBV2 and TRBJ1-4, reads EPEVTQTPSHQVTQMGQEVILRCVPISNHLYFYWYRQILGQKVEFLVSFYNNEISEKSEIFDDQFSVERPDGSNFTLKIRSTKLEDSAMYFCASRGKKDGYEKLFFGSGTQLSVL.

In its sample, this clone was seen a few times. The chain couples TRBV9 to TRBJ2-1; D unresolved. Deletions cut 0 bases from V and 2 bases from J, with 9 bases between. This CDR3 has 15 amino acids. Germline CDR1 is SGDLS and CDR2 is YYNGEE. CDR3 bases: TGTGCCAGCAGCGTAGCGCTGGGCCCCTACAATGAGCAGTTCTTC. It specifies CASSVALGPYNEQFF.

CDR3: CAIRGQGARTAFF. CDR3 coding DNA: TGTGCCATCAGGGGACAGGGGGCTAGGACCGCTTTCTTT. This chain uses TRBV10-3 with TRBJ1-1; TRBD1 agrees at 12 bases. V lost 6 bases, J lost 11 bases, and 7 bases stayed unmatched. The CDR3 length is 13 residues. Germline assignment: CDR1 ENHRY and CDR2 SYGVKD.